This TCR beta chain stems from a study of T cells in Graves' hyperthyroidism and ophthalmopathy (dated by TCRdb to about 2019). For context, the study as a whole: Peripheral blood samples were taken at the time of initial diagnosis, prior to any treatment. To identify distinguishing TCR V-J signatures, a discovery cohort of around 100 patients was used, comprising under 45 with Graves' ophthalmopathy and 57 with stable Graves' hyperthyroidism. An independent validation cohort of around 20 hyperthyroidism patients and 17 patients who later progressed to ophthalmopathy tested prospective prediction of ophthalmopathy. For training and testing, the 100 patients in the discovery cohort were randomly divided in a 7:3 ratio. In about 6 Graves' hyperthyroidism patients, the study also compared T-cell repertoires from thyroid tissue with T-cell repertoires from blood. Following sampling, methimazole starting at 30 mg daily was given to hyperthyroidism patients, and high-dose intravenous methylprednisolone was given to ophthalmopathy patients. TCR Vbeta CDR3 sequencing of 120 to 150 peripheral blood samples (roughly 41 ophthalmopathy, 75 to 80 hyperthyroidism and approximately 17 progressor patients) is reported in the paper. The full study reports these points: No statistical method was used to fix the sample size in advance, and group allocation was not hidden from the investigators. In cross-validation, a model built on a 13 V-J signature told ophthalmopathy apart from stable hyperthyroidism with 87.88% sensitivity and 81% to 82% specificity, and in testing the same model reached 80%/75%. Blood samples also contained most of the expanded thyroid clonotypes (frequency above 0.001), which suggests that blood repertoires may reflect thyroid immune responses. In validation, the model predicted progression to ophthalmopathy with about 71% sensitivity and roughly 75% specificity, a median of about 6 months before onset.

This clonotype was counted many times. Its recognized antigen is unknown. No base quality values were provided; no much bigger clone lies one nucleotide off. In the ophthalmopathy patients, disease was moderately to severely active, with a Clinical Activity Score of 3 or more, a NOSPECS grade of 4 or more, and a duration of less than 3 months. Patients with uncontrolled infections, other autoimmune diseases, pregnancy or lactation were excluded. Diagnoses were based on clinical symptoms, serum thyroxine and TRAb, thyroid ultrasound and orbital computed tomography. Ficoll-Paque density gradient centrifugation was used to isolate PBMCs from about 9 ml of fresh peripheral blood. Trizol reagent was used to extract total RNA, and RNA quality was then checked on an Agilent 2100 Bioanalyzer. The TCR beta CDR3 regions were amplified from the RNA transcripts. A first-round RT-PCR of the TCR CDR3 used the HTBI primer set with the Qiagen OneStep RT-PCR kit. Libraries were constructed in a second round of multiplex PCR, after which size selection and purification were carried out. Sequencing of the libraries was done on an Illumina HiSeq2000 using paired-end 100 bp reads. Turning to the authors' computational methods: Raw data were processed with SOAPnuke, discarding reads with adapters, uncalled bases, mean Phred below 15, or no exact constant-primer or identifier match. COPE v1.2.5 was used to merge high-quality paired reads, and clonotypes were defined as unique nucleotide sequences. MiTCR v1.1 was used to align clonotypes to the IMGT TRBV, TRBD and TRBJ reference segments. Analysis was restricted to V-J combinations with a frequency above 0.0001, which covered approximately 99% of repertoires. A TCS score was defined as the ratio between F50 (clonal expansion) and ExV (chaos), using BLOSUM62-based TCRdist between CDR3 peptides within each V-J. Welch's t-statistics and random forest reduced 514 V-J features to some 14, which were used in a naive Bayes classifier (R e1071). TCRdb reprocessing: public reads trimmed at Q25 with fastp, clones called with MiXCR, in-frame beta chains kept. Under each unique CDR3 protein, matching rows form one entry showing the most common genes and DNA. TCRdb assigned the V and J calls; the authors' analysis was not used. This sample is represented by about 600,000 distinct CDR3 sequences; around 14% of them were singletons. The ten largest clonotypes hold around 7% of the sample.

Inclusive of the bounding cysteine and phenylalanine, the CDR3 is 16 residues long. Only the CDR3 DNA is retained, 48 bases long and in frame from the first base. In the germline V gene, CDR1 corresponds to SGHDT and CDR2 to YYEEEE. V and J are truncated by 6 bases and 2 bases respectively, leaving an intervening sequence of 15 bases. The receptor comes from a woman between 18 and 30 years old with Graves' ophthalmopathy. The V gene is TRBV5-6 and the J gene is TRBJ1-6; no confident D gene assignment can be made. Sequenced input: blood. The CDR3 corresponds to CASIRTYSAYNSPLHF. The DNA sequence is given as TGTGCCAGCATAAGAACTTATAGCGCCTATAATTCACCCCTCCACTTT.